The present entry profiles one T cell receptor (beta chain) with its context. V was pared by 4 bases and J by 4 bases, with 6 bases of the junction left unmatched. The CDR3 loop spans 15 amino acids. Germline CDR1 is SGHRS and CDR2 is YFSETQ. The sample originates from a study of shared T cell receptors in the human thymus. Data came from immunoSEQ multiplex PCR; TCRdb stores just in-frame clones and leaves some out. This sample has roughly 550,000 clones; 75% to 85% occur once, and the top ten carry about 0.014%. This same sample was also part of a study on human thymus T cells. Per that paper: Congenital heart defects were the reason for the corrective surgery that the donors, healthy Finnish infants, were having. During corrective heart surgery, resections were taken, and the thymus tissue came from them. Thymic as well as blood repertoires seemed to favor certain V and J genes unevenly. Unrelated individuals had highly overlapping thymic repertoires, as reported in related research.

This sequence joins TRBV5-1 and TRBJ1-4; 8 bases are a match to TRBD1. The clonotype originates from a boy under two years old with a congenital heart defect. Specimen: thymocytes. The CDR3 nucleotides are TGCGCCAGCAGCCCGGGGACAGGCCTTAATGAAAAACTGTTTTTT. This codes for CASSPGTGLNEKLFF.